This T cell receptor beta chain originates from a study of cytomegalovirus exposure and HLA in healthy donors. Whole-study results and caveats: Researchers catalogued roughly 170 TCR beta chains as cytomegalovirus-associated.

Here immunoSEQ multiplex PCR was the method, and the copy in TCRdb shows in-frame clones only, minus some. This sample has almost 65,000 clones, with around nine tenths found just once. About this clone itself: Its antigen is as yet unknown.

Sequenced input: PBMCs. This TCR was recovered from a woman under 30 in good health and CMV-seronegative.

Here the CDR3 reads CASSPGQGSYNEQFF. Written as DNA, the CDR3 is TGTGCCAGCAGCCCAGGACAGGGTTCCTACAATGAGCAGTTCTTC. V usage is TRBV14 and J usage is TRBJ2-1, with TRBD1 matching over 8 bases. The J segment lost 1 base and the V segment lost 4 bases, leaving 3 bases of the junction unmatched. This CDR3 has 15 amino acids. Per germline, CDR1 SGHDN and CDR2 FVKESK. Together with reference TRBV14 and TRBJ2-1, the CDR3 gives the full variable domain: EAGVTQFPSHSVIEKGQTVTLRCDPISGHDNLYWYRRVMGKEIKFLLHFVKESKQDESGMPNNRFLAERTGGTYSTLKVQPAELEDSGVYFCASSPGQGSYNEQFFGPGTRLTVL.